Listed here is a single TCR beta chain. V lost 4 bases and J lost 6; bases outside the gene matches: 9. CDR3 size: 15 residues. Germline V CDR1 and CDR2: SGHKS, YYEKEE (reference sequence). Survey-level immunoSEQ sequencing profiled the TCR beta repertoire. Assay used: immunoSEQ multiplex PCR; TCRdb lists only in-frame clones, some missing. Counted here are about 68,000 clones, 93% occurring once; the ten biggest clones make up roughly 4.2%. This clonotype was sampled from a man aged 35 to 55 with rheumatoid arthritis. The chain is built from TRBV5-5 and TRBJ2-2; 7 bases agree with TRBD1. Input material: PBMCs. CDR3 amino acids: CASSLLGQAAGELFF. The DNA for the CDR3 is TGTGCCAGCAGCCTTCTAGGACAGGCGGCCGGGGAGCTGTTTTTT. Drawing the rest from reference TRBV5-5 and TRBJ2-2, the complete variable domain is DAGVTQSPTHLIKTRGQQVTLRCSPISGHKSVSWYQQVLGQGPQFIFQYYEKEERGRGNFPDRFSARQFPNYSSELNVNALLLGDSALYLCASSLLGQAAGELFFGEGSRLTVL.